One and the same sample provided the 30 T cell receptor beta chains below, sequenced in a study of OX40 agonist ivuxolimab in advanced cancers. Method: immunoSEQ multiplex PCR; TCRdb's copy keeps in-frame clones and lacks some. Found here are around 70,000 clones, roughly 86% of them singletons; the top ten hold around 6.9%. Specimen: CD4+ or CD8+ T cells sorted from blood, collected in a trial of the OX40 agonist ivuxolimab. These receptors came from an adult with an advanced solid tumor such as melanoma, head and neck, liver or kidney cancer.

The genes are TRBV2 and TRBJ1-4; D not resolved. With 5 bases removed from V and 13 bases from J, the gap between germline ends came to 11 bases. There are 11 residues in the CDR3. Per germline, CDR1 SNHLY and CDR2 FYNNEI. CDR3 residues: CASSTSRVLFF. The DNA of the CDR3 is TGTGCCAGCAGTACCTCGCGAGTACTGTTTTTT.

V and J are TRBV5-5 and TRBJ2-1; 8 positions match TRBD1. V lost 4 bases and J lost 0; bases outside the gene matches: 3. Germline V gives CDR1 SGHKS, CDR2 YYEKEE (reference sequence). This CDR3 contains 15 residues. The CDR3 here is CASSDRGSSYNEQFF. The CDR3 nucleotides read TGTGCCAGCAGCGACAGGGGCTCCTCCTACAATGAGCAGTTCTTC.

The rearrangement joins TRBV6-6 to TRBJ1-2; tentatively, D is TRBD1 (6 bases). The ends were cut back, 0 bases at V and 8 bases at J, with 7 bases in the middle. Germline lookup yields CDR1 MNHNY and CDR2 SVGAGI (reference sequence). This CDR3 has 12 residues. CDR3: CASSYSQGGYTF. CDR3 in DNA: TGTGCCAGCAGTTACTCACAGGGAGGCTACACCTTC.

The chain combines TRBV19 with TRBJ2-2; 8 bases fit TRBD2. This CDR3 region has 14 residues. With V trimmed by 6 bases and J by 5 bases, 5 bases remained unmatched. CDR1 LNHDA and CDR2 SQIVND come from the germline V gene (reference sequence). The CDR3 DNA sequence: TGTGCCAGTAGGCACGGGAGGGGAACCGGGGAGCTGTTTTTT. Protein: CASRHGRGTGELFF.

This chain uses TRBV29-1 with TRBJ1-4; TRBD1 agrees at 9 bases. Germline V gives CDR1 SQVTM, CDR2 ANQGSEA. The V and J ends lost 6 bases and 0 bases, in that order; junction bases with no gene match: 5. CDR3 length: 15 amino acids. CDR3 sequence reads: CSVSDRGATNEKLFF. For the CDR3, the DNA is TGCAGCGTCTCGGACAGGGGAGCAACTAATGAAAAACTGTTTTTT.

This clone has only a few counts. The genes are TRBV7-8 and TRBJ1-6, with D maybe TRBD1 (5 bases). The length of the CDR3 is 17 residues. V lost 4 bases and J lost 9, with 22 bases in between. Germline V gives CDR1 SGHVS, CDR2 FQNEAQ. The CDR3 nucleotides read TGTGCCAGCAGCTCCCCATCCTCGACAGCGATGAGTTCACCCCTCCACTTT. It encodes CASSSPSSTAMSSPLHF.

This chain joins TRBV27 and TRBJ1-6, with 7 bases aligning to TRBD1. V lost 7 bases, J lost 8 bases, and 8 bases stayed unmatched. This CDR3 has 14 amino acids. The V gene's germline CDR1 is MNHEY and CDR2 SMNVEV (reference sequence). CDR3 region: CASTSSRGDSPLHF. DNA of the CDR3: TGTGCCAGCACCTCCTCCAGGGGGGATTCACCCCTCCACTTT.

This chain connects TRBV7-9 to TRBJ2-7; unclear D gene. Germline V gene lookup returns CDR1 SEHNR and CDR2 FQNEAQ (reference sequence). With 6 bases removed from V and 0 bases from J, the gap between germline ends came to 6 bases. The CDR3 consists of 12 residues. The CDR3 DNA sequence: TGTGCCAGCAGGGTGAACTCCTACGAGCAGTACTTC. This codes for CASRVNSYEQYF. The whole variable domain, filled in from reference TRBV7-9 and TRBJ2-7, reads DTGVSQNPRHKITKRGQNVTFRCDPISEHNRLYWYRQTLGQGPEFLTYFQNEAQLEKSRLLSDRFSAERPKGSFSTLEIQRTEQGDSAMYLCASRVNSYEQYFGPGTRLTVT.

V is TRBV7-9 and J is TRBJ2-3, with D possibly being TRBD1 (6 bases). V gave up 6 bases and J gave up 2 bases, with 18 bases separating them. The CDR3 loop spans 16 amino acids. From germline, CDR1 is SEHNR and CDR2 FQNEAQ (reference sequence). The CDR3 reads CASSLYRTVITDTQYF. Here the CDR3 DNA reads TGTGCCAGCAGTCTTTACCGGACAGTGATCACAGATACGCAGTATTTT.

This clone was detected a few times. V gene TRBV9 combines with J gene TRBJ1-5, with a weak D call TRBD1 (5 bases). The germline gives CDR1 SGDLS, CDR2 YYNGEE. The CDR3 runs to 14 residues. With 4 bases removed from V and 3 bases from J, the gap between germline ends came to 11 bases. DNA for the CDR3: TGTGCCAGCAGCCCCCAGGGTAACAATCAGCCCCAGCATTTT. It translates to CASSPQGNNQPQHF.

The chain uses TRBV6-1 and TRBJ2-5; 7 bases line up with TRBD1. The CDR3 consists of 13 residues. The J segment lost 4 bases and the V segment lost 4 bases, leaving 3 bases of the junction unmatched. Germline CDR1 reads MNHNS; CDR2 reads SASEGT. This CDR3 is CASSVRGRETQYF. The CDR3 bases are TGTGCCAGCAGTGTAAGGGGGCGAGAGACCCAGTACTTC.

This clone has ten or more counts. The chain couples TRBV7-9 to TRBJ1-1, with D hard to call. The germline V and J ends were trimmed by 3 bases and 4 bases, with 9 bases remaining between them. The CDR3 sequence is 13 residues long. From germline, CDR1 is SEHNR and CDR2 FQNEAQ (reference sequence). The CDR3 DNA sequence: TGTGCCAGCAGCTTCGATGTGGTCACTGAAGCTTTCTTT. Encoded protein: CASSFDVVTEAFF.

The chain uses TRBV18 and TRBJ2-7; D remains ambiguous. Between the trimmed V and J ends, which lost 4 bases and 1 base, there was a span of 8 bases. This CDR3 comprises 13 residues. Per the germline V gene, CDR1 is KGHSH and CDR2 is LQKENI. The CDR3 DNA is TGTGCCAGCTCACAGGGCCTTTCCTACGAGCAGTACTTC. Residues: CASSQGLSYEQYF.

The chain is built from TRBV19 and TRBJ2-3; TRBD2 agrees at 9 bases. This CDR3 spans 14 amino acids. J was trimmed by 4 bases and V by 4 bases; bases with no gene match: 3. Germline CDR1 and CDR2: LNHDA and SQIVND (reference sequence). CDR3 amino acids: CASSRTSAADTQYF. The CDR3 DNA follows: TGTGCCAGTAGTAGGACTAGCGCGGCAGATACGCAGTATTTT.

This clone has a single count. CDR3 in amino acids: CASSQDRAPQETQYF. CDR3 bases: TGCGCCAGCAGCCAAGATAGGGCGCCCCAGGAGACCCAGTACTTC. This chain links TRBV4-1 with TRBJ2-5; D gene unclear. V was pared by 0 bases and J by 5 bases, with 13 bases between. This CDR3 region has 15 residues. Germline V gene sequence: CDR1 MGHRA, CDR2 YSYEKL.

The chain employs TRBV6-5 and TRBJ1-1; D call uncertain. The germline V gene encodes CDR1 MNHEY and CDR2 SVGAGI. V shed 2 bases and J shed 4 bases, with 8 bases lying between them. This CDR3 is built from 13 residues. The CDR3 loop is CASSYDTFTEAFF. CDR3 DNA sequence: TGTGCCAGCAGTTACGACACCTTCACTGAAGCTTTCTTT.

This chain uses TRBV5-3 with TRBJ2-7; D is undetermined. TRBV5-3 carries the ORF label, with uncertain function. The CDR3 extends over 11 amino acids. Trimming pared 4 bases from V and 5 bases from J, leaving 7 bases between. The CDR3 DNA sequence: TGTGCCAGAAGCCCCAGGCACGAGCAGTACTTC. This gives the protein CARSPRHEQYF.

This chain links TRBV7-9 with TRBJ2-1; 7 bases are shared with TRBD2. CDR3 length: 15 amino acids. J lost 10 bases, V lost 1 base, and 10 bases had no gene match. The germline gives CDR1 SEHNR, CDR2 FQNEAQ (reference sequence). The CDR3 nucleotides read TGTGCCAGCAGCTTAGGACTAGCAGAGTTCTACGAGCAGTTCTTC. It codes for CASSLGLAEFYEQFF. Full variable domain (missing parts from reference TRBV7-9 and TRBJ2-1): DTGVSQNPRHKITKRGQNVTFRCDPISEHNRLYWYRQTLGQGPEFLTYFQNEAQLEKSRLLSDRFSAERPKGSFSTLEIQRTEQGDSAMYLCASSLGLAEFYEQFFGPGTRLTVL.

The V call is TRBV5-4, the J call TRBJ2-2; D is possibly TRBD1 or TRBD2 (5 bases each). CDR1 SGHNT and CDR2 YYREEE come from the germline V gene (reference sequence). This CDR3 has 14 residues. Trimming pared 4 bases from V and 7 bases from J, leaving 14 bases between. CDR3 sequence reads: CASSLDTRDGELFF. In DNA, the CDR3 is TGTGCCAGCAGCCTGGACACTAGAGACGGGGAGCTGTTTTTT.

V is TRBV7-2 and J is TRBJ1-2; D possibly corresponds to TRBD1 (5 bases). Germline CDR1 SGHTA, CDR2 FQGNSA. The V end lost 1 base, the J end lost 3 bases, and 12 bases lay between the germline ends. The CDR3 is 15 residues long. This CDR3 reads CASSLVAGLDYGYTF. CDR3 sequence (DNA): TGTGCCAGCAGCTTAGTTGCAGGGTTGGACTATGGCTACACCTTC.

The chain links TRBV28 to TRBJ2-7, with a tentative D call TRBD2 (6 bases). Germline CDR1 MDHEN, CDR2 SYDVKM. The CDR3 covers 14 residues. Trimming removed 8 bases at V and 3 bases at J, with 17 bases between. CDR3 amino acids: CASGGFVAGYEQYF. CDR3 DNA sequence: TGTGCCAGCGGGGGGTTTGTCGCAGGCTACGAGCAGTACTTC.

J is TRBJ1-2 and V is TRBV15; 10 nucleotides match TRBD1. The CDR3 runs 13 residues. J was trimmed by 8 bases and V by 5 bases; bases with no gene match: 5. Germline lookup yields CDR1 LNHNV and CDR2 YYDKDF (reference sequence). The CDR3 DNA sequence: TGTGCCACCAGCTTCCGGACAGGGGGAGGCTACACCTTC. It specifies CATSFRTGGGYTF.

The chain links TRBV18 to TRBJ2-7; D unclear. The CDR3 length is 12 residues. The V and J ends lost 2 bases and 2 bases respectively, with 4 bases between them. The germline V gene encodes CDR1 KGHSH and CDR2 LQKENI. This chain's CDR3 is CASSPGPYEQYF. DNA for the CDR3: TGTGCCAGCTCACCAGGGCCCTACGAGCAGTACTTC.

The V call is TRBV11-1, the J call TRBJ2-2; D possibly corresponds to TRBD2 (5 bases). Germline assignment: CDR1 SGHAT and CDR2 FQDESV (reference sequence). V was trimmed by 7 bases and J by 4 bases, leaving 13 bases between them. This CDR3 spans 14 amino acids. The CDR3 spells CASMEGSGTGELFF. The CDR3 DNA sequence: TGTGCCAGCATGGAAGGGAGTGGCACCGGGGAGCTGTTTTTT.

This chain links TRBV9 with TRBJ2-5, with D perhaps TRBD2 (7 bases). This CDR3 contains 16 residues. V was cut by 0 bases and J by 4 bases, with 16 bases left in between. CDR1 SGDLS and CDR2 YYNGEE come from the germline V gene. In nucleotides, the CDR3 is TGTGCCAGCAGCGTAGGCTCTACAGGGAGGGGAGAGACCCAGTACTTC. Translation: CASSVGSTGRGETQYF.

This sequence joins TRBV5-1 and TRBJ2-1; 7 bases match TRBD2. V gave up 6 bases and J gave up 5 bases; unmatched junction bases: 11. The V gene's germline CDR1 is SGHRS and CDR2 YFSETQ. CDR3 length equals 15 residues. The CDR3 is CASKEGGREDNEQFF. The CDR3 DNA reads TGCGCCAGCAAAGAAGGCGGGAGAGAGGACAATGAGCAGTTCTTC.

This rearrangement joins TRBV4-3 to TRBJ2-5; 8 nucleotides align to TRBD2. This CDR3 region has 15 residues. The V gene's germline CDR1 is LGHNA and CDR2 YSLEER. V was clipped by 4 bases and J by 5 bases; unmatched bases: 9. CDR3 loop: CASSPHIERGETQYF. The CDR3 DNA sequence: TGCGCCAGCAGCCCACACATAGAGCGGGGGGAGACCCAGTACTTC.

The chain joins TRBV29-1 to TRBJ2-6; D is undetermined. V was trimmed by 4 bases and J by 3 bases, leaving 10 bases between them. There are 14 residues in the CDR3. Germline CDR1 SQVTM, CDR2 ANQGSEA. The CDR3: CSVGELGGANVLTF. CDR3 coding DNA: TGCAGCGTTGGGGAACTTGGTGGGGCCAACGTCCTGACTTTC.

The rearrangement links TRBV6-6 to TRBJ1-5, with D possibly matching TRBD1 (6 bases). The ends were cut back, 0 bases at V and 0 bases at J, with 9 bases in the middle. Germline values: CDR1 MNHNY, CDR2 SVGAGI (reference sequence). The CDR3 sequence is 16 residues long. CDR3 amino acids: CASSYSQGYSNQPQHF. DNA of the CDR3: TGTGCCAGCAGTTACTCCCAGGGGTATAGCAATCAGCCCCAGCATTTT.

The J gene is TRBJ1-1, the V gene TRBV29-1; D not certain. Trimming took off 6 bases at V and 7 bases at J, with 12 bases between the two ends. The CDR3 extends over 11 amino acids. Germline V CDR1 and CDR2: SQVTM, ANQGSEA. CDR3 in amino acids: CSVSDFFEAFF. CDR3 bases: TGCAGCGTCTCAGACTTCTTTGAAGCTTTCTTT.